The 28 T cell receptor beta chains below come from one sample, sequenced in a study of spatial heterogeneity in lung cancer. TCRdb independently ran MiXCR on the 5' RACE reads; one entry per CDR3 protein. The sample records about 75,000 distinct CDR3 sequences, more than 10% being singletons. Time point meaning: sample taken at primary tumor resection. Whole RNA, which was extracted from tumor, nontumor lung tissue or frozen PBMC, was sequenced without any cell sorting. Sequencing was performed on PBMCs, taken at surgery. Receptors originate from a male donor with early-stage non-small cell lung cancer.

This clonotype was detected only a few times. The rearrangement uses TRBV2 and TRBJ2-7; 7 nucleotides agree with TRBD1. The V gene end was trimmed by 9 bases and the J gene end by 4 bases; junction bases not matched to a gene: 18. CDR3 length equals 16 residues. The V gene's germline CDR1 is SNHLY and CDR2 FYNNEI. The DNA of the CDR3 is TGTGCCAGAGAACTTTTACAGGGGAAAGGACTGTACGAGCAGTACTTC. Its translation is CARELLQGKGLYEQYF.

This clonotype was recorded a few times. This chain uses TRBV20-1 with TRBJ2-2; D call uncertain. V lost 6 bases and J 4 bases, leaving 18 bases between the germline ends. Germline CDR1 reads DFQATT; CDR2 reads SNEGSKA (reference sequence). The CDR3 extends over 15 amino acids. In DNA form, the CDR3 reads TGCAGTGCCATGGAGAGTTCGCGAGGCACCGGGGAGCTGTTTTTT. Its protein product is CSAMESSRGTGELFF.

The chain couples TRBV7-2 to TRBJ2-7, with D unresolved. V shed 2 bases and J shed 7 bases, with 12 bases lying between them. Germline assignment: CDR1 SGHTA and CDR2 FQGNSA. This CDR3 region has 13 residues. CDR3 sequence: CASSLRPKGEQYF. CDR3 nucleotide sequence: TGTGCCAGCAGCTTAAGGCCCAAAGGGGAGCAGTACTTC.

This rearrangement joins TRBV6-6 to TRBJ2-3, with 11 bases matching TRBD2. Germline-derived CDR1 and CDR2 are MNHNY and SVGAGI (reference sequence). V lost 5 bases, J lost 2 bases, and 3 bases stayed unmatched. The CDR3 spans 15 residues. CDR3 sequence (DNA): TGTGCCAGCAGTACTAGCGGGAGCTTCACAGATACGCAGTATTTT. This encodes CASSTSGSFTDTQYF.

This clonotype was detected a few times. V usage is TRBV23-1 and J usage is TRBJ1-1; 7 bases line up with TRBD1. TRBV23-1 qualifies as an ORF whose function is uncertain. There are 15 residues in the CDR3. The V gene end was trimmed by 2 bases and the J gene end by 4 bases; junction bases not matched to a gene: 7. Here the CDR3 reads CASSQPQGRGTEAFF. The DNA of the CDR3 is TGCGCCAGCAGTCAACCACAGGGGAGGGGCACTGAAGCTTTCTTT.

This clonotype was detected only a few times. The genes are TRBV30 and TRBJ2-2; 7 nucleotides agree with TRBD1. The CDR3 consists of 14 residues. From germline, CDR1 is GTSNPN and CDR2 SVGIG (reference sequence). V was clipped by 4 bases and J by 2 bases; unmatched bases: 4. As DNA, the CDR3 is TGTGCCTGGACTTGGGACAGCAACACCGGGGAGCTGTTTTTT. Translation: CAWTWDSNTGELFF.

This clonotype has ten or more counts. The CDR3 region is CATSTGVTDNTGELFF. CDR3 nucleotide sequence: TGTGCCACGTCGACAGGGGTGACGGATAACACCGGGGAGCTGTTTTTT. The genes are TRBV10-3 and TRBJ2-2, with 8 nucleotides matching TRBD1. The length of the CDR3 is 16 residues. V was pared by 10 bases and J by 2 bases, with 12 bases of the junction left unmatched. The germline gives CDR1 ENHRY, CDR2 SYGVKD.

The chain has TRBV20-1 and TRBJ2-4; D is perhaps TRBD1 or TRBD2 (5 bases each). CDR1 is DFQATT and CDR2 is SNEGSKA in the germline V gene (reference sequence). V dropped 3 bases and J dropped 5 bases, with 20 bases sitting between them. The CDR3 spans 16 residues. The chain's CDR3 is CSASSRIRQGENIQYF. In DNA form, the CDR3 reads TGCAGTGCTAGTAGTAGGATTCGGCAGGGAGAAAACATTCAGTACTTC.

Remarks on this clonotype: Sequence at one end of the junction differs from germline and may be a read error. This sequence joins TRBV5-4 and TRBJ1-6; no clear D. CDR1 SGHNT and CDR2 YYREEE come from the germline V gene (reference sequence). This CDR3 is built from 15 residues. The CDR3 sequence is CANSPWKAGNSPLHF. CDR3 in DNA: TGTGCCAACAGCCCGTGGAAGGCCGGTAATTCACCCCTCCACTTT.

This clonotype showed up many times. CDR3 coding DNA: TGTGCCAGCAGCCCCCCGGGACTAGCGGACAATGAGCAGTTCTTC. Amino acid sequence: CASSPPGLADNEQFF. J is TRBJ2-1 and V is TRBV7-9, with 11 bases that match TRBD2. The CDR3 has 15 amino acids. J was trimmed by 5 bases and V by 5 bases; bases with no gene match: 5. Germline V gives CDR1 SEHNR, CDR2 FQNEAQ (reference sequence).

The sample holds a few counts of this clonotype. V usage is TRBV19 and J usage is TRBJ2-7; D possibly corresponds to TRBD2 (6 bases). Trimming pared 7 bases from V and 3 bases from J, leaving 16 bases between. CDR1 is LNHDA, CDR2 SQIVND, per germline (reference sequence). The CDR3 contains 14 residues. In DNA, the CDR3 is TGTGCCAGTACCCAAAGGACCGGGAGCTACGAGCAGTACTTC. Translation: CASTQRTGSYEQYF.

This clonotype was seen a handful of times. The V gene is TRBV5-1, the J gene TRBJ2-1, with TRBD1 identical over 11 bases. CDR1 SGHRS and CDR2 YFSETQ come from the germline V gene. CDR3 length: 17 amino acids. V was pared by 3 bases and J by 6 bases, with 11 bases of the junction left unmatched. The CDR3 loop reads CASSSWTGGVYSNEQFF. Here the CDR3 DNA reads TGCGCCAGCAGCTCATGGACAGGGGGCGTTTATTCCAATGAGCAGTTCTTC.

The chain couples TRBV28 to TRBJ2-1; TRBD2 aligns across 7 bases. In germline, CDR1 is MDHEN, CDR2 SYDVKM. After removal of 2 bases from V and 5 bases from J, the junction contained 6 bases not matched to a gene. The CDR3 totals 15 residues. Here the CDR3 DNA reads TGTGCCAGCAGTTTACCCGGGGGAGGGGACAATGAGCAGTTCTTC. Its translation: CASSLPGGGDNEQFF.

V gene TRBV2 combines with J gene TRBJ2-2, with 9 bases identical to TRBD2. Germline assignment: CDR1 SNHLY and CDR2 FYNNEI. V gave up 3 bases and J gave up 8 bases; unmatched junction bases: 10. The length of the CDR3 is 16 residues. The CDR3 DNA is TGTGCCAGCAGTGAGCTAGCGGGACCCGCAGGGGGGGAGCTGTTTTTT. This encodes CASSELAGPAGGELFF.

V is TRBV7-2 and J is TRBJ1-2; TRBD1 matches 7 bases. Germline values: CDR1 SGHTA, CDR2 FQGNSA. This CDR3 has 15 residues. With 3 bases clipped from V and 5 bases from J, the junction kept 9 bases outside the gene matches. CDR3 DNA sequence: TGTGCCAGCAGCTTCCGGGACAGACCCGAGTATGGCTACACCTTC. Translating gives CASSFRDRPEYGYTF.

This clonotype was seen more than once but under ten times. The rearrangement links TRBV7-8 to TRBJ1-3, with D possibly TRBD1 on 5 matching bases. The CDR3 contains 15 residues. The V gene's germline CDR1 is SGHVS and CDR2 FQNEAQ. Trimming removed 6 bases at V and 0 bases at J, with 12 bases between. CDR3 nucleotide sequence: TGTGCCAGCAGGCCAGGGAGCAACTCTGGAAACACCATATATTTT. Translated, it gives CASRPGSNSGNTIYF.

This clonotype appeared a few times. The J gene is TRBJ2-1, the V gene TRBV29-1, with TRBD2 identical over 10 bases. V shed 2 bases, J shed 6 bases, and the junction held 10 bases outside the gene matches. Germline V gives CDR1 SQVTM, CDR2 ANQGSEA. The length of the CDR3 is 16 residues. The CDR3 sequence is CSVEWLAGDTRNEQFF. The CDR3 DNA follows: TGCAGCGTTGAATGGCTAGCGGGAGACACCCGCAATGAGCAGTTCTTC.

This clonotype was counted between two and nine times. This may be a read error, as it is one base from a much larger clone. The genes are TRBV20-1 and TRBJ2-1; the match to TRBD2 covers 8 bases. This CDR3 is built from 14 residues. The trim removed 6 bases at V and 3 bases at J, leaving 7 bases unmatched. CDR1 and CDR2 from the germline V gene are DFQATT and SNEGSKA (reference sequence). CDR3 sequence (DNA): TGCAGTGCCATTGGCGGGAGGCACTACAATGAGCAGTTCTTC. It codes for CSAIGGRHYNEQFF.

This sequence joins TRBV5-1 and TRBJ1-2; D possibly corresponds to TRBD1 (6 bases). CDR3 size: 15 residues. The V end was cut by 0 bases, the J end by 2 bases, with 11 bases between. CDR1 is SGHRS and CDR2 is YFSETQ in the germline V gene. The CDR3 here is CASSLAPGGNYGYTF. The CDR3 bases are TGCGCCAGCAGCTTGGCCCCGGGGGGCAACTATGGCTACACCTTC. Using reference TRBV5-1 and TRBJ1-2 for the parts outside the CDR3, the full variable domain is KAGVTQTPRYLIKTRGQQVTLSCSPISGHRSVSWYQQTPGQGLQFLFEYFSETQRNKGNFPGRFSGRQFSNSRSEMNVSTLELGDSALYLCASSLAPGGNYGYTFGSGTRLTVV.

This clonotype was counted at least ten times. The genes are TRBV5-1 and TRBJ2-1; 10 bases map to TRBD2. The V segment lost 0 bases and the J segment 3 bases; nucleotides outside the gene matches: 9. Germline V gene lookup returns CDR1 SGHRS and CDR2 YFSETQ. The CDR3 consists of 18 residues. DNA for the CDR3: TGCGCCAGCAGCTTGGCCGCTAGCGGGGGAACCCACTACAATGAGCAGTTCTTC. This encodes CASSLAASGGTHYNEQFF.

This clonotype was seen only a few times. This chain connects TRBV19 to TRBJ1-5, with unresolved D. This CDR3 has 14 residues. V shed 1 base and J shed 1 base, with 5 bases lying between them. Germline V CDR1 and CDR2: LNHDA, SQIVND (reference sequence). CDR3 DNA: TGTGCCAGTAGTATAGTTAAGAGCAATCAGCCCCAGCATTTT. As protein: CASSIVKSNQPQHF.

This chain joins TRBV5-1 and TRBJ2-7; D not resolved. The V gene lost 0 bases and the J gene lost 4 bases, with 14 bases spanning the gap. The CDR3 has 15 residues. Germline V gene sequence: CDR1 SGHRS, CDR2 YFSETQ. CDR3 sequence (DNA): TGCGCCAGCAGCTTGGGATATGGGATGGCTTACGAGCAGTACTTC. Its translation is CASSLGYGMAYEQYF.

This clonotype was found many times. The chain has TRBV7-9 and TRBJ2-1; unclear D gene. Germline lookup yields CDR1 SEHNR and CDR2 FQNEAQ (reference sequence). Trimming removed 3 bases from V and 9 bases from J, with 3 bases in between. The CDR3 contains 10 residues. CDR3 sequence (DNA): TGTGCCAGCAGCTTTGGTGAGCAGTTCTTC. Translating gives CASSFGEQFF.

This clonotype occurred many times. The chain links TRBV4-2 to TRBJ2-3; D unclear. The V end lost 4 bases, the J end lost 6 bases, and 14 bases lay between the germline ends. The CDR3 runs 14 residues. Germline CDR1 and CDR2: LGHNA and YNFKEQ. This CDR3 is CASSLSLNPDTQYF. DNA of the CDR3: TGTGCCAGCAGCCTCTCTCTAAACCCGGATACGCAGTATTTT.

This clonotype occurred a few times. The chain is built from TRBV29-1 and TRBJ1-3; D gene ambiguous. There are 13 residues in the CDR3. Germline CDR1 is SQVTM and CDR2 is ANQGSEA. The V end was cut by 2 bases, the J end by 1 base, with 6 bases between. CDR3 sequence (DNA): TGCAGCGTTGAAAGGGTTTCTGGAAACACCATATATTTT. This codes for CSVERVSGNTIYF. Combining the CDR3 with reference TRBV29-1 and TRBJ1-3 gives the whole variable domain SAVISQKPSRDICQRGTSLTIQCQVDSQVTMMFWYRQQPGQSLTLIATANQGSEATYESGFVIDKFPISRPNLTFSTLTVSNMSPEDSSIYLCSVERVSGNTIYFGEGSWLTVV.

The chain combines TRBV6-1 with TRBJ1-5; weak D call: TRBD1 (5 bases). Deletions cut 8 bases from V and 7 bases from J, with 15 bases between. The CDR3 covers 13 residues. Germline V gives CDR1 MNHNS, CDR2 SASEGT. In DNA form, the CDR3 reads TGTGCCAGCTTAGGCATTAGGGGACAGCCCCAGCATTTT. It is translated as CASLGIRGQPQHF.

In this sample, this clonotype turned up many times. The J gene is TRBJ1-1, the V gene TRBV7-9, with TRBD1 as a possible D gene (5 bases). V was cut by 3 bases and J by 6 bases, with 11 bases left in between. CDR3 size: 13 residues. Germline CDR1 SEHNR, CDR2 FQNEAQ (reference sequence). The CDR3 coding sequence is TGTGCCAGCAGCTTGCTCCAGGGCCCTGAAGCTTTCTTT. Protein product: CASSLLQGPEAFF.

This clonotype was counted a few times. The genes are TRBV7-2 and TRBJ1-2; D unresolved. The CDR3 is made up of 15 amino acids. Looked up from germline, CDR1 is SGHTA and CDR2 is FQGNSA. V was cut by 1 base and J by 8 bases, with 17 bases left in between. The DNA of the CDR3 is TGTGCCAGCAGCTTAGGACTACCGGGATCGACCGGCTACACCTTC. Amino acid sequence: CASSLGLPGSTGYTF.